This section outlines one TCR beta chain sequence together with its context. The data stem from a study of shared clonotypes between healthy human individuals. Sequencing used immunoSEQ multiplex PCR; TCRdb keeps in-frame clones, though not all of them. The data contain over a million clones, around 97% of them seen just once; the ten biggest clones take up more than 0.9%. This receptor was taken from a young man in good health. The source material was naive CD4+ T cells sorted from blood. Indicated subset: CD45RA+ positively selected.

For the CDR3, the DNA is TGTGCCAGCAGCGAGGCCCCTCACAATGAGCAGTTCTTC. Amino acids: CASSEAPHNEQFF. This chain links TRBV9 with TRBJ2-1, with D unclear. Germline V gene sequence: CDR1 SGDLS, CDR2 YYNGEE. The CDR3 contains 13 residues. Trimming left V 3 bases short and J 5 bases short, with 9 bases between.